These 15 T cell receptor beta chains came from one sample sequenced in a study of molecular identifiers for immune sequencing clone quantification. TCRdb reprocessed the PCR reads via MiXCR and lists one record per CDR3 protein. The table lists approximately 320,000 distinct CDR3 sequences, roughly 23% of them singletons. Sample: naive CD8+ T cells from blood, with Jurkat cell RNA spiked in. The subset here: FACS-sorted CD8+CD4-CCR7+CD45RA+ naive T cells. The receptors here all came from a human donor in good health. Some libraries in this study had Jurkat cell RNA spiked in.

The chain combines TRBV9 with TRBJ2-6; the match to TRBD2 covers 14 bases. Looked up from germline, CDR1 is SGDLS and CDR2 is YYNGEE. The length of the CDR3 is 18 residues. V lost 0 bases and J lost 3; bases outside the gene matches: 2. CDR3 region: CASSVEGLAGVGANVLTF. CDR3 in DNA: TGTGCCAGCAGCGTAGAGGGACTAGCGGGAGTTGGGGCCAACGTCCTGACTTTC.

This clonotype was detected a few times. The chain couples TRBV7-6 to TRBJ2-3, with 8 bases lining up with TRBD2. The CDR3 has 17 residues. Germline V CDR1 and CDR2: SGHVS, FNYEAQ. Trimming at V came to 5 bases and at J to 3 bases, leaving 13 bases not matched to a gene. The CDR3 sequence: CASSPPVGLARTDTQYF. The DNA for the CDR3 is TGTGCCAGCAGCCCACCCGTCGGACTAGCTCGGACAGATACGCAGTATTTT.

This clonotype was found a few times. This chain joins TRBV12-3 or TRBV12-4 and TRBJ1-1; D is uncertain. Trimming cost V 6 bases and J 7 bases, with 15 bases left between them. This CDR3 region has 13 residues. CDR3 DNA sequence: TGTGCCAGCAGCGAGACAATTTTTAATGAAGCTTTCTTT. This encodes CASSETIFNEAFF.

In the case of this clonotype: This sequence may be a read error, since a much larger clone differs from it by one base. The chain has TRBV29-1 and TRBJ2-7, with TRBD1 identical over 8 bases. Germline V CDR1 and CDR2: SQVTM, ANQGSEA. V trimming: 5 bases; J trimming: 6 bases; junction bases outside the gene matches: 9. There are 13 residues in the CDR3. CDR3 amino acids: CSVHGKQGGEQYF. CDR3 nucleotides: TGCAGCGTTCACGGGAAACAGGGGGGCGAGCAGTACTTC.

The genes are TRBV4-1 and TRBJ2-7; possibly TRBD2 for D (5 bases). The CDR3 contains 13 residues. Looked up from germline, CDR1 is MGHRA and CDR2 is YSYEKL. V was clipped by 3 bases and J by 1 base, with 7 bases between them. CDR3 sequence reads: CASSHGESYEQYF. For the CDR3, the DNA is TGCGCCAGCAGCCACGGGGAGTCCTACGAGCAGTACTTC.

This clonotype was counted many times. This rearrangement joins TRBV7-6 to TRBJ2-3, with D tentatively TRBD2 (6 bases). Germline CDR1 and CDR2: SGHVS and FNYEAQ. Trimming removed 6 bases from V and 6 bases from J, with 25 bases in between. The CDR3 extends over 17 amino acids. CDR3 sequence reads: CASSPWGGSAYTDTQYF. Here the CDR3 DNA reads TGTGCCAGCAGTCCATGGGGAGGATCTGCATACACGGATACGCAGTATTTT.

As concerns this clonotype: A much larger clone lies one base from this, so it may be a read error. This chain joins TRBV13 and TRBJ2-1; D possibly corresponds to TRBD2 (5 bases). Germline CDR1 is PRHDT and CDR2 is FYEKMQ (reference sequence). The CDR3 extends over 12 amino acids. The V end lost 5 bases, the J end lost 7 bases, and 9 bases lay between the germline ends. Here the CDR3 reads CASSPGLNEQFF. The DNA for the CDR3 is TGTGCCAGCAGCCCGGGATTGAATGAGCAGTTCTTC.

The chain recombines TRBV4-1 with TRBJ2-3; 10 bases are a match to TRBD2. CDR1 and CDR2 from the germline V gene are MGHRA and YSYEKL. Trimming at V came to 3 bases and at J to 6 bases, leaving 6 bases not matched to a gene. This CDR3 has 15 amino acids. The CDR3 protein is CASSHGTSAGDTQYF. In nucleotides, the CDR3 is TGCGCCAGCAGCCATGGGACTAGCGCAGGGGATACGCAGTATTTT.

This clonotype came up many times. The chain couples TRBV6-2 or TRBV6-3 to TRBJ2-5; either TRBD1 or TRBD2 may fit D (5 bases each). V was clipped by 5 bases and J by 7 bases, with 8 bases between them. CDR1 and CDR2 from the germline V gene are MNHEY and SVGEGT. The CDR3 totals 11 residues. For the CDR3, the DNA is TGTGCCAGCAGTCCCGGGACGACCCAGTACTTC. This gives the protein CASSPGTTQYF.

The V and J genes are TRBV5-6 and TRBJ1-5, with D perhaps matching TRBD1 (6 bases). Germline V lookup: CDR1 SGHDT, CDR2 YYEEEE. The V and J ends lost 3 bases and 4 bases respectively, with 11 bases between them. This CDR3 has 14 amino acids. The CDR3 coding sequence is TGTGCCAGCAGCTCCCCCGGGACAAATCAGCCCCAGCATTTT. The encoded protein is CASSSPGTNQPQHF.

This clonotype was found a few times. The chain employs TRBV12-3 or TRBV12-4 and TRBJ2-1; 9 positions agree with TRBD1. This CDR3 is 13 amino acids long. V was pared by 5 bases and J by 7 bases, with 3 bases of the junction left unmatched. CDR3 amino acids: CASSRDRVNEQFF. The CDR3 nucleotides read TGTGCCAGCAGTCGGGACAGGGTTAATGAGCAGTTCTTC.

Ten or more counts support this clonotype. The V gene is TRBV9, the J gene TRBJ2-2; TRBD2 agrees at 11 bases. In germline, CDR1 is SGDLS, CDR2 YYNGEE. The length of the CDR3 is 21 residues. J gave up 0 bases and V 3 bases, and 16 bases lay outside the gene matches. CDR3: CASSAERTSGFLVANTGELFF. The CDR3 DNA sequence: TGTGCCAGCAGCGCCGAGAGGACTAGCGGGTTCCTTGTCGCGAACACCGGGGAGCTGTTTTTT.

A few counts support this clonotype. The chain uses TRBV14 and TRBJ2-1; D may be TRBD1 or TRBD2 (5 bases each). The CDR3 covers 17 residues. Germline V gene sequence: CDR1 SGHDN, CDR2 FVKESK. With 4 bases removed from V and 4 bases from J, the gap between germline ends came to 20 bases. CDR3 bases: TGTGCCAGCAGCCGCTCCCACGGGGCCCCGCAGTACAATGAGCAGTTCTTC. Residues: CASSRSHGAPQYNEQFF.

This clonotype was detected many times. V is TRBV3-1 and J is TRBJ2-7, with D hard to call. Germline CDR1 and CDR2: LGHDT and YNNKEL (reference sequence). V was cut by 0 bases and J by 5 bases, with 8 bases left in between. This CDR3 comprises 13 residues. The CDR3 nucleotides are TGTGCCAGCAGCCAAGATTTGCCGCACGAGCAGTACTTC. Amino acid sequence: CASSQDLPHEQYF.

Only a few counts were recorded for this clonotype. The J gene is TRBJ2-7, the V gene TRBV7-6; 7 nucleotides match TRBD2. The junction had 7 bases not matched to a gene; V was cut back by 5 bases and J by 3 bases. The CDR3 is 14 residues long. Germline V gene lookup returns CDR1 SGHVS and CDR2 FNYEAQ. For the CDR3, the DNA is TGTGCCAGCAGCCTAGTTGGCGGGGGCTACGAGCAGTACTTC. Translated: CASSLVGGGYEQYF.